This TCR beta chain is drawn from a study of shared clonotypes between healthy human individuals. Each cell subset's genomic DNA was divided evenly among several immunoSEQ plates. Original processing methods: ImmunoSEQ sequences covered only the junction and lacked quality scores; filtering therefore differed. The assay was immunoSEQ multiplex PCR, and TCRdb's table has in-frame clones only and misses some. D and trimming were read from the DNA, whereas the V and J calls and clone size are those reported in that table. Of approximately 1.4 million clones in the sample, 95% to 99% were seen once. Study conclusions and caveats: Among the subsets, naive ones generally showed larger estimated richness than memory ones. All-four-donor shared clonotypes had higher generation probabilities than non-shared clonotypes did.

Note on this clone: Its antigen is unidentified.

The germline CDR1 and CDR2 sequences are LNHDA and SQIVND (reference sequence). V gave up 5 bases and J gave up 11 bases, with 16 bases separating them. The CDR3 totals 13 residues. This clonotype originated in a man aged 25 to 45 in good health. The sample was naive CD4+ T cells sorted from blood. The sample's subset: CD45RA+ positively selected. This chain uses TRBV19 with TRBJ1-3; the D is unclear. The CDR3 DNA sequence: TGTGCCAGTAGTTTCAGGACCGCCGACGCCATATATTTT. This gives the protein CASSFRTADAIYF.